These 4 T cell receptor beta chains were sequenced from one sample in a study of tumor-infiltrating lymphocytes in oesophageal squamous cell carcinoma. TCRdb reprocessed the PCR reads with MiXCR, giving one entry per CDR3 protein. The sample carries around 12,000 distinct CDR3 sequences, approximately 47% recorded once. The sample was blood. The origin of the receptors is a female donor with esophageal squamous cell carcinoma.

The CDR3 sequence: CASSLGSAGNTEAFF. CDR3 nucleotides: TGTGCCAGCAGTTTAGGTTCAGCAGGGAACACTGAAGCTTTCTTT. V gene TRBV27 combines with J gene TRBJ2-3; D unclear. The end of the DNA fits TRBJ1-1 better, so the J call may be wrong. This CDR3 region has 15 residues. Germline lookup yields CDR1 MNHEY and CDR2 SMNVEV (reference sequence).

V is TRBV6-1 and J is TRBJ2-2, with 12 positions matching TRBD2. The germline V gene has CDR1 MNHNS and CDR2 SASEGT. The CDR3 loop spans 18 amino acids. J was trimmed by 4 bases and V by 5 bases; bases with no gene match: 11. CDR3 amino acids: CASSIPSGRVRITGELFF. The CDR3 DNA reads as TGTGCCAGCAGTATTCCTAGCGGGAGGGTTCGTATCACCGGGGAGCTGTTTTTT.

This clonotype was recorded at least ten times. The chain's CDR3 is CASSGGTGYNEQYF. The CDR3 coding sequence is TGTGCCAGCAGTGGAGGGACAGGGTACAATGAGCAGTACTTC. J is TRBJ2-7 and V is TRBV6-1; 9 nucleotides align to TRBD1. The CDR3 runs to 14 residues. The V segment lost 4 bases and the J segment 7 bases; nucleotides outside the gene matches: 8. Germline loops: CDR1 MNHNS, CDR2 SASEGT.

This sequence joins TRBV6-1 and TRBJ1-5, with 7 bases lining up with TRBD1. Germline V gene lookup returns CDR1 MNHNS and CDR2 SASEGT. After removal of 0 bases from V and 7 bases from J, the junction contained 9 bases not matched to a gene. The CDR3 has 16 amino acids. The CDR3 loop reads CASSEAEGGRRQPQHF. As DNA, the CDR3 is TGTGCCAGCAGTGAAGCGGAAGGGGGCCGGAGACAGCCCCAGCATTTT.